This TCR beta chain was retrieved from a study of blood T cell repertoires in COVID-19. Living in about two dozen US areas, the participants were between roughly 18 and 89 years of age. Assignments of participants to cohorts depended upon their own reported clinical history. Cohort 3 recovered donors had two negative PCRs, clearance, or symptom resolution. The germline gives CDR1 SEHNR, CDR2 FQNEAQ (reference sequence). Losses at the gene ends were 8 bases for V and 3 bases for J; bases not matched to a gene: 17. CDR3 length: 17 residues. Original methodology: Quantification of nucleated cells was approximated via reference gene primer amplification. Produced via immunoSEQ multiplex PCR; TCRdb's table is partial and in-frame only. That table supplies the V and J calls and clone size; D and trimming were determined from the DNA. The repertoire has a few hundred thousand clones, over 80% of them found once; the top ten carry over 1%.

The TCR comes from a man in his thirties or forties who had recovered from COVID-19. J is TRBJ1-1 and V is TRBV7-9; 8 positions agree with TRBD1. The sample consisted of PBMCs or T cells enriched from blood (not recorded which). The CDR3 here is CASGGGTGSFLDTEAFF. CDR3 DNA sequence: TGTGCCAGCGGAGGGGGGACAGGTTCGTTCTTGGACACTGAAGCTTTCTTT.